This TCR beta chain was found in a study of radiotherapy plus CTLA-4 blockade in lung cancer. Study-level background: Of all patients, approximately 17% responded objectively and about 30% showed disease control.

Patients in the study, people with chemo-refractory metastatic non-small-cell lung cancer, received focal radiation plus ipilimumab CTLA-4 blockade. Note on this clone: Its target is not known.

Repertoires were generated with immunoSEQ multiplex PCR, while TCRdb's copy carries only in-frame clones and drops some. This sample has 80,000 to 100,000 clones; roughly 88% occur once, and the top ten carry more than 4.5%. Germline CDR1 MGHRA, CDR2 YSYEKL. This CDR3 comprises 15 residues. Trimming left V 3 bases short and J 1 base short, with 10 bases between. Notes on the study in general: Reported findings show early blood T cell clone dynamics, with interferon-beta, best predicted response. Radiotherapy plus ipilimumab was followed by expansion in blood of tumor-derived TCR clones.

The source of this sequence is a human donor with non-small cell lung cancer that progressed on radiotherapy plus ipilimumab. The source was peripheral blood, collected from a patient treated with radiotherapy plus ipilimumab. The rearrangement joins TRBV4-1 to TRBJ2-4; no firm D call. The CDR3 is CASSQARTAKNIQYF. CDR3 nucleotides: TGCGCCAGCAGCCAGGCGAGGACCGCCAAAAACATTCAGTACTTC.